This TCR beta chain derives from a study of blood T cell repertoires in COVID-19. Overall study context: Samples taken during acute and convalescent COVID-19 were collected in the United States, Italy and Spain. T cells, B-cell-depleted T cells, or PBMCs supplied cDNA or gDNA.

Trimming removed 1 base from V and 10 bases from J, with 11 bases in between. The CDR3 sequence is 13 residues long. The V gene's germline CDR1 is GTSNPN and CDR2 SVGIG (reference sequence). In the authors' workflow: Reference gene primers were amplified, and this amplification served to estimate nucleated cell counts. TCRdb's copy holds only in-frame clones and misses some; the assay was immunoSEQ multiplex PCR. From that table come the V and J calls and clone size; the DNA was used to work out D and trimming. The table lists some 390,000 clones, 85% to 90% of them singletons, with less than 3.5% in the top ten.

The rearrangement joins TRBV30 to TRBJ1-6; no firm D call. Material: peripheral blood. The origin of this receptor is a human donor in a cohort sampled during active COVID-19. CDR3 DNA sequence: TGTGCCTGGAGTGAGGCAGGTGGATCACCCCTCCACTTT. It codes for CAWSEAGGSPLHF.